This TCR beta chain is drawn from a study of blood T cell repertoires in COVID-19. The germline V gene encodes CDR1 LNHDA and CDR2 SQIVND (reference sequence). This CDR3 has 13 residues. V shed 3 bases and J shed 1 base, with 6 bases lying between them. Produced via immunoSEQ multiplex PCR; TCRdb's table is partial and in-frame only. The data show around 55,000 clones, with about 90% seen just once and about 1.5% held by the top ten. The source of this sequence is a man aged 60 to 69 with acute or convalescent COVID-19. V gene TRBV19 combines with J gene TRBJ1-1; unclear D gene. Sample: peripheral blood. This CDR3 is CASSIGRNTEAFF. Written as DNA, the CDR3 is TGTGCCAGTAGTATTGGCAGGAACACTGAAGCTTTCTTT.